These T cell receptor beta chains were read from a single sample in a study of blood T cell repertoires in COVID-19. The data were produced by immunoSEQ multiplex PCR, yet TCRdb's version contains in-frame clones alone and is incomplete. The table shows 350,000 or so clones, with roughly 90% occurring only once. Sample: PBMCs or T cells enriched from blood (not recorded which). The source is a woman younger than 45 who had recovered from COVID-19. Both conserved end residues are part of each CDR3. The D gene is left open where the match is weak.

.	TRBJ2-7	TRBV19	CASSSRLGYEQYF
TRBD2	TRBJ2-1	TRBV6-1	CASSAELSGSTYNEQFF
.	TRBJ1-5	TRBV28	CATSVGRQPQHF
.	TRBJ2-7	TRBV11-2	CASSLMAGEEYEQYF
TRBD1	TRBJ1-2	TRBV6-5	CASSSGGDGYTF
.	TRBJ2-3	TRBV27	CASSLRGDTQYF
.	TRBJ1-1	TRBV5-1	CASSPGQMNTEAFF
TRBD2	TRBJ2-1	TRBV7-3	CASSLLRTSGYNEQFF
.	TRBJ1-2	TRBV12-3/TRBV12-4	CASSGQFNYGYTF
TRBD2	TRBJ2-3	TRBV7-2	CASSLGRLAGGLDTQYF
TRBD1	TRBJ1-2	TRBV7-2	CASSLRVVRGEGYTF
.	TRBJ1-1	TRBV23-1	CASSLRGNTEAFF
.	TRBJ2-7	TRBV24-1	CATSGGELNEQYF
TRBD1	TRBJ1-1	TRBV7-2	CASSFTGGSGAFF
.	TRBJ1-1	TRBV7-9	CASSLGSGGPGTEAFF
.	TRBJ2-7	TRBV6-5	CASSYEALYEQYF
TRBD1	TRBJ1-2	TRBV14	CASSGQGADGYTF
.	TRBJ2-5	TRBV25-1	CASLDTQETQYF
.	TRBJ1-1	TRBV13	CASSLGPLQGWAEAFF
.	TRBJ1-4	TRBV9	CASSGGEGFATNEKLFF
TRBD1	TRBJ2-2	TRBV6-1	CASSEARDRLNTGELFF
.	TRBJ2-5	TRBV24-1	CATSESRTVQETQYF
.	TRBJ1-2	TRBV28	CASSLKRGGVKEYGYTF
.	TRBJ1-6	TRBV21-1	CASSKMGQNSPLHF
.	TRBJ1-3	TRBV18	CASSLGRSPGNTIYF
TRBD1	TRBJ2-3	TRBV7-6	CASSAQGADTQYF